The entry that follows covers one TCR beta chain sequence. Sequencing used immunoSEQ multiplex PCR; TCRdb keeps in-frame clones, though not all of them. The sample holds approximately 46,000 clones; over 65% are singletons and the top ten take 2.7%. These data come from a study of PD-L1 blockade in urothelial cancer. About the research overall: Twenty-five of 29 patients were men who had bladder-origin urothelial cancer. Patients arrived having already received 0 to 3 prior chemotherapy regimens. Analyses were performed on blood at 3 weeks after treatment start (the second dose) and at 6 weeks.

Germline values: CDR1 SGHNT, CDR2 YENEEA. The CDR3 is made up of 12 amino acids. With V trimmed by 5 bases and J by 14 bases, 6 bases remained unmatched. The rearrangement uses TRBV11-3 and TRBJ2-1; 10 bases are shared with TRBD2. The sample was PBMCs, taken around atezolizumab (anti-PD-L1) treatment. The TCR comes from a man in his sixties or seventies with urothelial cancer. The CDR3 is CASSELAGEKFF. The CDR3 bases are TGTGCCAGCAGCGAGCTAGCGGGAGAAAAGTTCTTC.